Listed below are T cell receptor beta chains from one sample, sequenced in a study of shared clonotypes between healthy human individuals. Profiled with immunoSEQ multiplex PCR; TCRdb holds only in-frame clones, not every one. Here the sample spans about half a million clones, around 74% being singletons. Sequencing used PBMCs. These receptors originate from a woman in her thirties or forties in good health. Some clones in this sample may be carry-over from other donors' samples. The CDR3 runs from the conserved cysteine through the conserved F or W. Fields, in order: J gene, V gene, CDR3 protein.

J: TRBJ2-1; V: TRBV6-5; CDR3: CASSYSLGEQFF
J: TRBJ2-1; V: TRBV11-1; CDR3: CASSSREGLINEQFF
J: TRBJ2-1; V: TRBV4-1; CDR3: CASSQTGWNEQFF
J: TRBJ2-3; V: TRBV7-2; CDR3: CASSSEGTPPVTDTQYF
J: TRBJ2-3; V: TRBV7-9; CDR3: CASSLVGTSGDTQYF
J: TRBJ1-2; V: TRBV5-4; CDR3: CASSLQNNYGYTF
J: TRBJ2-5; V: TRBV5-1; CDR3: CASSPGLAGDETQYF
J: TRBJ1-6; V: TRBV19; CDR3: CASSTLSSYNSPLHF
J: TRBJ2-1; V: TRBV7-9; CDR3: CASSLGDYYNEQFF
J: TRBJ2-3; V: TRBV5-6; CDR3: CASSLAARDRATDTQYF
J: TRBJ1-5; V: TRBV15; CDR3: CATSLETGVQPQHF
J: TRBJ2-7; V: TRBV19; CDR3: CASSAQGGVYSYEQYF
J: TRBJ2-1; V: TRBV18; CDR3: CASSRGLAGDNEQFF
J: TRBJ1-2; V: TRBV5-8; CDR3: CASRWIVGYGYTF
J: TRBJ2-1; V: TRBV27; CDR3: CASSSQGPSYNEQFF
J: TRBJ1-2; V: TRBV7-9; CDR3: CASSLALGEGYTF
J: TRBJ1-2; V: TRBV30; CDR3: CAWSVEAHYGYTF
J: TRBJ1-1; V: TRBV10-3; CDR3: CATSGTEGIHTEAFF
J: TRBJ2-7; V: TRBV5-1; CDR3: CASSLGETRSEQYF
J: TRBJ1-2; V: TRBV18; CDR3: CASSPTAAGENGYTF
J: TRBJ2-3; V: TRBV18; CDR3: CASSSRTSGGTDTQYF
J: TRBJ1-4; V: TRBV4-3; CDR3: CASSQDSTGELFF
J: TRBJ2-3; V: TRBV4-3; CDR3: CASSQDLGPTALAGTTDTQYF
J: TRBJ2-5; V: TRBV6-4; CDR3: CASSAPGTVQETQYF
J: TRBJ2-3; V: TRBV9; CDR3: CASSGRLAGGTDTQYF
J: TRBJ2-1; V: TRBV29-1; CDR3: CSGGELAGGYNEQFF
J: TRBJ2-1; V: TRBV11-3; CDR3: CASSLGQASYNEQFF
J: TRBJ1-5; V: TRBV30; CDR3: CACPLETGGGRGNQPQHF